This T cell receptor beta chain was identified during a study of T-cell memory formation after mild COVID-19 (TCRdb year 2021). With respect to the entire study: Most TCR sequence clusters were specific to one of the two donors. The cohort comprised two young, previously healthy adult volunteers, one female and one male. In a couple of donors, T-cell clones that expanded and contracted after mild COVID-19 were tracked by sequencing TCRalpha and TCRbeta repertoires over time. What the study reported, not specific to this receptor: The second-wave clones that peaked on day 37 were not confirmed to be SARS-CoV-2 specific. The detection of some responding clones in pre-infection memory suggests that pre-existing cross-reactive memory T cells joined the SARS-CoV-2 response. The study included only a couple of mild cases, and larger cohorts that include severe cases with pre-infection samples were judged to be necessary. Contracting CD4+ clones were located mainly in the CM and EM memory subsets, whereas CD8+ clones were found to be enriched in EMRA. From day 15 to 85, contracting clones showed balanced CD4/CD8 phenotypes, whereas a second wave of clones that expanded from day 15 to 37 leaned towards CD4+.

Ficoll-Paque density gradient centrifugation was used to isolate PBMCs. As for this clonotype: Its specific antigen is unknown. Base qualities are not recorded, but no much larger clone differs from it by a single base.

Sequencing was performed on an Illumina NovaSeq 6000. TCRalpha and TCRbeta cDNA libraries were constructed by 5'RACE with constant-segment primers, with sample barcodes and unique molecular identifiers being introduced. RNA was extracted from every sample with Trizol reagent. Library amplification was performed in two PCR steps, and a second sample barcode and Illumina TruSeq adapters were introduced in the second step. Sequencing of libraries was performed on an Illumina NovaSeq with 2 x 150 bp paired-end reads. Turning to the authors' computational methods: With migec v1.2.7, reads were demultiplexed and then collapsed into UMI-guided consensus sequences. With mixcr v2.1.11, UMI consensuses were aligned to TRA and TRB V and J templates and assembled into clonotypes. A clonotype was counted as expanded or contracted only if both edgeR and NoisET called the change significant, with noise models trained on biological replicates. edgeR calls used a false discovery rate-adjusted p below 0.01 and a log2 fold-change threshold of 1. PCA with hierarchical clustering of max-normalized trajectories of the 1000 most abundant clonotypes was used as exploratory dynamics analysis. Separately sequenced CD4+ and CD8+ repertoires were used to assign the CD4 or CD8 phenotype of responding clones. The raw public data were reprocessed by TCRdb itself: fastp quality trimming at Q25, MiXCR clonotype calling, in-frame beta chains only. Rows merge per CDR3 protein into single entries with the most common DNA and genes. TCRdb assigned the V and J calls; the authors' analysis was not used. In this sample the table shows roughly 510,000 distinct CDR3 sequences, 15% to 20% of which occur a single time. Less than 10% of the sample is held by the ten biggest clonotypes.

From the germline V gene, CDR1 is SGHTA and CDR2 is FQGNSA. Trimming removed 1 base from V and 6 bases from J, leaving 10 bases between the germline ends. Including the terminal cysteine and phenylalanine, the CDR3 comprises 13 residues. CDR3 DNA only is kept here, 39 bases in frame from base 1. The sequence derives from an adult woman who had mild COVID-19 (a few samples of this study predate the infection). The sample titles of this study are shuffled in the database, so cell type and time point are left out; the donor was told from shared clones. Material for sequencing was PBMCs or a T cell subset sorted from them (not recorded which). This receptor chain uses TRBV7-2 and TRBJ2-7; a confident D gene designation cannot be given. The bases are TGTGCCAGCAGCTTAGGAACTACGATCGAGCAGTACTTC. Its coded protein is CASSLGTTIEQYF.